The 6 T cell receptor beta chains reported below all come from one sample, sequenced in a study (dated by TCRdb to 2014 to 2015). Receptor libraries were prepared by 5' RACE. The sample was run on an Illumina MiSeq. TCRdb ran its own pipeline on the public reads, namely fastp trimming at Q25 and MiXCR clone calling, and kept in-frame beta chains. Each record represents a unique CDR3 protein, reported with the most common genes and DNA among its rows. This sample lists about 60,000 distinct CDR3 sequences; more than 25% were detected once. The ten largest clones capture 2% to 2.5% of the sample. Sequencing was performed on tumor-infiltrating naive CD4+ T cells sorted from the breast tumor. The cell subset or site tag for this specimen amounts to: naive CD4+ T cells, CD4+CD45RA+CD25-. All receptors derive from a female donor with breast cancer.

This clonotype was detected many times. The rearrangement uses TRBV9 and TRBJ2-1; D gene uncertain. V gave up 0 bases and J gave up 4 bases, with 2 bases separating them. In germline, CDR1 is SGDLS, CDR2 YYNGEE. The CDR3 covers 12 residues. The CDR3 region has the DNA TGTGCCAGCAGCGTAGGATACAATGAGCAGTTCTTC. Translated, it gives CASSVGYNEQFF.

The chain joins TRBV6-2 or TRBV6-3 to TRBJ2-2; 7 nucleotides match TRBD2. The CDR3 runs 13 residues. CDR1 is MNHEY, CDR2 SVGEGT, per germline. The CDR3 DNA reads as TGTGCGGGCCAGCGGGACGGTACCGGGGAGCTGTTTTTT. Its translation is CAGQRDGTGELFF.

As to this clonotype: The junction differs from germline at one of its ends, possibly a read error. The chain couples TRBV7-9 to TRBJ2-7, with D perhaps matching TRBD1 (6 bases). The CDR3 spans 15 residues. Germline CDR1 SEHNR, CDR2 FQNEAQ (reference sequence). CDR3 sequence reads: CAGSPTGSLSYEQYF. The DNA for the CDR3 is TGTGCCGGCAGCCCTACAGGGAGCTTATCCTACGAGCAGTACTTC. The variable domain in full, with the rest retrieved from reference TRBV7-9 and TRBJ2-7, is DTGVSQNPRHKITKRGQNVTFRCDPISEHNRLYWYRQTLGQGPEFLTYFQNEAQLEKSRLLSDRFSAERPKGSFSTLEIQRTEQGDSAMYLCAGSPTGSLSYEQYFGPGTRLTVT.

As to this clonotype: One end of the junction varies from germline; a read error may be responsible. The rearrangement uses TRBV7-6 and TRBJ1-3; maybe TRBD1 (5 bases). The CDR3 length is 17 residues. In germline, CDR1 is SGHVS, CDR2 FNYEAQ. This chain's CDR3 is CACSLQSLGTVGNTIYF. In nucleotides, the CDR3 is TGTGCCTGCAGCTTACAATCCCTTGGGACCGTGGGAAACACCATATATTTT.

By share, this clonotype counts as medium-sized. The chain employs TRBV2 and TRBJ2-1; possibly TRBD2 for D (6 bases). Germline lookup yields CDR1 SNHLY and CDR2 FYNNEI. Between the trimmed V and J ends, which lost 8 bases and 9 bases, there was a span of 20 bases. The CDR3 loop spans 14 amino acids. CDR3 sequence reads: CASCAVTGDSEQFF. DNA for the CDR3: TGTGCCAGCTGCGCCGTGACGGGAGATAGTGAGCAGTTCTTC.

There are many counts of this clonotype. The chain carries TRBV4-3 and TRBJ1-1; the D gene is possibly TRBD1 (6 bases). The CDR3 length is 13 residues. The V and J ends lost 3 bases and 2 bases respectively, with 7 bases between them. The germline V gene encodes CDR1 LGHNA and CDR2 YSLEER. The CDR3 nucleotides read TGCGCCAGCAGCCAGACAGGAAACACTGAAGCTTTCTTT. Its protein product is CASSQTGNTEAFF.